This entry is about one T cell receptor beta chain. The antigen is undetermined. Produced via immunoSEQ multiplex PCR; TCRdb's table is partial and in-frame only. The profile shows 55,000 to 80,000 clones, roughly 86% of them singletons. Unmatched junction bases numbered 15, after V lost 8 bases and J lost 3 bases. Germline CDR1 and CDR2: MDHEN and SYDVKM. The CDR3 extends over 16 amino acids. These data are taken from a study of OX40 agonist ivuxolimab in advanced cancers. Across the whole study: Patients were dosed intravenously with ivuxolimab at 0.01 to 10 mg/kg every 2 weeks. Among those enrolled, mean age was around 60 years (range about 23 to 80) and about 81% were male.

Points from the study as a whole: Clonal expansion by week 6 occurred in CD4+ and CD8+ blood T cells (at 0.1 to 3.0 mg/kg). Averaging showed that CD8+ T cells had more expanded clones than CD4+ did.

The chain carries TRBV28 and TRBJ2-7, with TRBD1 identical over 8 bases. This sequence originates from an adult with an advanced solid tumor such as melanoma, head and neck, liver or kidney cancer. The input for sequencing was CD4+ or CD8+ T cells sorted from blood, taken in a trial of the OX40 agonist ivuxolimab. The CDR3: CASGPKLTGVFYEQYF. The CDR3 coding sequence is TGTGCCAGCGGACCGAAATTGACAGGGGTATTCTACGAGCAGTACTTC.